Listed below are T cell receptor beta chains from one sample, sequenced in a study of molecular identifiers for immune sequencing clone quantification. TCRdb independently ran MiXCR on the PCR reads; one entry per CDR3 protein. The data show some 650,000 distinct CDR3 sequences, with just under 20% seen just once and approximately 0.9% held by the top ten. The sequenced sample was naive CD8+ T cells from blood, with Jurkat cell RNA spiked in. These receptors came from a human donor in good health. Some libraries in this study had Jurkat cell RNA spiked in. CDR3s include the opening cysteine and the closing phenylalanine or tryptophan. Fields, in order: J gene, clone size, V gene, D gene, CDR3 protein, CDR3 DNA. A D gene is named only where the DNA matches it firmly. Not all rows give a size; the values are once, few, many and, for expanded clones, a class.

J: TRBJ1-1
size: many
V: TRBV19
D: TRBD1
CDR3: CASSISLTGVTEAFF
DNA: TGTGCCAGTAGTATATCCCTGACAGGGGTGACTGAAGCTTTCTTT

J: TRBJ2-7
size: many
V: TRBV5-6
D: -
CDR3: CASTPAGQQAEQYF
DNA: TGTGCCAGCACCCCAGCGGGACAGCAAGCCGAGCAGTACTTC

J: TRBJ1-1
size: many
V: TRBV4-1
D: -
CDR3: CASSQELPRGLMNTEAFF
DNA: TGCGCCAGCAGCCAAGAGCTTCCCAGGGGCCTAATGAACACTGAAGCTTTCTTT

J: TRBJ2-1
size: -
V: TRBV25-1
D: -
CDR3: CASSDWTKPALCLGVYNEQFF
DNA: TGTGCCAGCAGTGATTGGACTAAGCCGGCTCTGTGCTTGGGGGTGTACAATGAGCAGTTCTTC

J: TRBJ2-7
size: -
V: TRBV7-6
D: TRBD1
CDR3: CASSLAADRAPYEQYF
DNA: TGTGCCAGCAGCTTAGCGGCGGACAGGGCTCCCTACGAGCAGTACTTC

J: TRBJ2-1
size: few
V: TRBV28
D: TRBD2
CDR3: CASSLYTSGPYNEQFF
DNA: TGTGCCAGCAGTTTATACACTAGCGGGCCCTACAATGAGCAGTTCTTC

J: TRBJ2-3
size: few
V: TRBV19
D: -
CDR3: CASSIDLTLRLSTQYF
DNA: TGTGCCAGTAGTATAGATCTGACTCTTCGCCTGAGCACGCAGTATTTT

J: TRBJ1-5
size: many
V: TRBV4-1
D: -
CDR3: CASSQQTSNQPQHF
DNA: TGCGCCAGCAGCCAACAGACAAGTAATCAGCCCCAGCATTTT

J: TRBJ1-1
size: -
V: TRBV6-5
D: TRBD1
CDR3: CASNYNTHRGGMTEAFF
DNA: TGTGCCAGCAATTACAACACCCACAGGGGCGGTATGACTGAAGCTTTCTTT

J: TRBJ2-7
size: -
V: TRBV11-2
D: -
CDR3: CASSPRSGYTYEQYF
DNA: TGTGCCAGCAGCCCACGGTCGGGGTACACCTACGAGCAGTACTTC

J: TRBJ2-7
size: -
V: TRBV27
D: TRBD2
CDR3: CASSLFVGGPSEQYF
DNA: TGTGCCAGCAGTTTATTTGTGGGAGGGCCCTCCGAGCAGTACTTC

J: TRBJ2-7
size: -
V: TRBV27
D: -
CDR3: CASSWTPWEYGQYF
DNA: TGTGCCAGCAGTTGGACTCCCTGGGAGTACGGGCAGTACTTC

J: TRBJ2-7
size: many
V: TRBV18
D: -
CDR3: CASSPPTGFEQYF
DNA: TGTGCCAGCTCACCACCGACGGGGTTCGAGCAGTACTTC

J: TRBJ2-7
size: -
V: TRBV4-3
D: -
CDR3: CASSQEGWTYEQYF
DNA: TGCGCCAGCAGCCAAGAAGGGTGGACCTACGAGCAGTACTTC

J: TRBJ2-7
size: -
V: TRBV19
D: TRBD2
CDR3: CACSTSGRRATSYEQYF
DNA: TGTGCCTGTAGTACTAGCGGGAGGAGGGCGACCTCCTACGAGCAGTACTTC

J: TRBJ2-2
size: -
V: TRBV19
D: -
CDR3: CASTEGGLHNTGELFF
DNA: TGTGCCAGTACCGAAGGGGGACTTCACAACACCGGGGAGCTGTTTTTT

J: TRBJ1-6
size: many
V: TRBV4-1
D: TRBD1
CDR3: CASSIGTGRRSPLHF
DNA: TGCGCCAGCAGCATAGGGACAGGGCGTCGTTCACCCCTCCACTTT

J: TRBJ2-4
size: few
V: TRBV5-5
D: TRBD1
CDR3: CASSLGQGLGNIQYF
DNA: TGTGCCAGCAGCTTGGGACAGGGGCTAGGGAACATTCAGTACTTC

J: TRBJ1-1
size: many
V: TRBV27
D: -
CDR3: CASSSLTNTEAFF
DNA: TGTGCCAGCAGTTCCCTAACGAACACTGAAGCTTTCTTT

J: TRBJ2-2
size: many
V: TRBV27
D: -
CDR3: CASSLIGVNTGELFF
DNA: TGTGCCAGCAGTTTGATAGGGGTGAACACCGGGGAGCTGTTTTTT

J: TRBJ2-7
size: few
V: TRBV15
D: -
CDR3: CATSRDMDGYEQYF
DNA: TGTGCCACCAGCAGAGACATGGACGGCTACGAGCAGTACTTC

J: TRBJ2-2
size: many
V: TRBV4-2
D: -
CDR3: CASSQGSKNTGELFF
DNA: TGTGCCAGCAGCCAGGGTAGTAAGAACACCGGGGAGCTGTTTTTT